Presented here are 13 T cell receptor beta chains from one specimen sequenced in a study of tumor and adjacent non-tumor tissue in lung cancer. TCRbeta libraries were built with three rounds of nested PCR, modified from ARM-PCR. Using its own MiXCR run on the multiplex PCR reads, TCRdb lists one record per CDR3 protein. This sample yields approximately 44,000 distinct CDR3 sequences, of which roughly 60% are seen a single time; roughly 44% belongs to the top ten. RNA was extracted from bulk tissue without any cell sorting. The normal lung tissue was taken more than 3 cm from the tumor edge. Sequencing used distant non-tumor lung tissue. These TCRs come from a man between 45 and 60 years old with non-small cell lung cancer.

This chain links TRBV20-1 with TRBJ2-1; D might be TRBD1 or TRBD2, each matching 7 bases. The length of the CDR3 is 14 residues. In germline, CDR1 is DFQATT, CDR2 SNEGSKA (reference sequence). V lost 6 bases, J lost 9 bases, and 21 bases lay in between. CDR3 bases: TGCAGTGCCAGACAGGGAGGGTTTTGGGGTGAGCAGTTCTTC. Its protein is CSARQGGFWGEQFF.

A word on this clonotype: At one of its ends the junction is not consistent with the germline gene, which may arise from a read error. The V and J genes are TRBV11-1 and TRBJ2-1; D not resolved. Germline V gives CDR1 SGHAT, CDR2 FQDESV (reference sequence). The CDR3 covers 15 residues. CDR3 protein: CASRPTVNRYNEQFF. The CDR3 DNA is TGTGCCAGCAGGCCGACGGTTAACCGGTACAATGAGCAGTTCTTT.

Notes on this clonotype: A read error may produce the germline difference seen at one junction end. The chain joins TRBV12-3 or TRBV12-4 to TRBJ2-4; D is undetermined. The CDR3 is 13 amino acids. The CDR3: CTSSRIGQHIQYF. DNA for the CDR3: TGTACCAGCAGTCGGATAGGGCAACACATTCAGTACTTC.

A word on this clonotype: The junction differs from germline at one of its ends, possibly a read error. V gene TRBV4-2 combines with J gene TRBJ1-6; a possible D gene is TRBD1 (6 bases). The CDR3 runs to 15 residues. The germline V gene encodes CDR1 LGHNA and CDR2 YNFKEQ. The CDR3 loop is CARSQGGTNNSSLHF. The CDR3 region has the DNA TGTGCCAGAAGCCAAGGGGGGACTAATAATTCATCCCTCCACTTT.

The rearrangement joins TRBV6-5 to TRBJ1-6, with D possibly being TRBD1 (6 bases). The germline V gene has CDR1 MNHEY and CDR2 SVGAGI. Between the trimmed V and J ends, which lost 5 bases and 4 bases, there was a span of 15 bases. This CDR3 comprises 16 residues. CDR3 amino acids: CASSVFWTAYNSPLHF. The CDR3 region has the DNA TGTGCCAGCAGTGTCTTCTGGACAGCTTATAATTCACCCCTCCACTTT.

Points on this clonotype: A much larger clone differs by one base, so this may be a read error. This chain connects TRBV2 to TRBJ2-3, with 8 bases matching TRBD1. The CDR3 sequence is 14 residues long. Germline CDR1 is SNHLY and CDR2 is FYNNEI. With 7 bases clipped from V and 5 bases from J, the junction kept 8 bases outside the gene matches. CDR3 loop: CASILGQGIDTQYF. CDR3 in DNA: TGTGCCAGCATCTTAGGACAGGGCATAGATACGCAGTATTTT.

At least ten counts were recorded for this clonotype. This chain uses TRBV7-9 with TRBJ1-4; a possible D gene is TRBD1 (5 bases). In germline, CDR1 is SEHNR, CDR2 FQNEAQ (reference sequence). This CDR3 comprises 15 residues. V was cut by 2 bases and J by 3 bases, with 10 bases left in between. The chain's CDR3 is CASSLPQGANEKLFF. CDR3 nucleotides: TGTGCCAGCAGCTTACCCCAGGGAGCTAATGAAAAACTGTTTTTT.

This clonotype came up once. CDR3 region: CSAALTRTLTDTQYF. CDR3 DNA sequence: TGCAGCGCCGCGCTAACCAGGACTCTCACGGATACGCAGTATTTT. This rearrangement joins TRBV29-1 to TRBJ2-3, with a possible D match to TRBD2 (5 bases). CDR1 is SQVTM and CDR2 is ANQGSEA in the germline V gene. Trimming removed 7 bases from V and 6 bases from J, with 23 bases in between. This CDR3 contains 15 residues.

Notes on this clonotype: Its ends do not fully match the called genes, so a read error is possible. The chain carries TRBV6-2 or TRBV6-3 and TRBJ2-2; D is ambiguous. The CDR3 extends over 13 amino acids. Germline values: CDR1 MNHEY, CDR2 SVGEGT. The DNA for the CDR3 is TGTGCCAGCAGAAGGAGAAACACCGAGGAGCTCTTTTTT. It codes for CASRRRNTEELFF.

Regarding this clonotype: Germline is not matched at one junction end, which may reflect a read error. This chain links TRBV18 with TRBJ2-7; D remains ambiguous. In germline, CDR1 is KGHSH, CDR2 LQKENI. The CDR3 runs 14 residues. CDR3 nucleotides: TGTGTCAGCTCACCACCGAGCAGGACCTACGAGCAGTACTTC. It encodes CVSSPPSRTYEQYF.

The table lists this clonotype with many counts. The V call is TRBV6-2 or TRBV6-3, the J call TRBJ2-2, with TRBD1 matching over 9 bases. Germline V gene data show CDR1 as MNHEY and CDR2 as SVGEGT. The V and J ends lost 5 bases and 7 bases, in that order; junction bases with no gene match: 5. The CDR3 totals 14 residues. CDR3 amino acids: CASSPQGASGELFF. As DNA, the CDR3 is TGTGCCAGCAGTCCACAGGGGGCCAGCGGGGAGCTGTTTTTT.

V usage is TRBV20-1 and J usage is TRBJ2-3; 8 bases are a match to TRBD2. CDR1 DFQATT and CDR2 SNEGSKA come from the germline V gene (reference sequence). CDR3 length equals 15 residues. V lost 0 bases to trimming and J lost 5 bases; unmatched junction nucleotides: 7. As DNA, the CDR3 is TGCAGTGCTAGAGATCGCGGGGGGATCGTAGATACGCAGTATTTT. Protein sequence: CSARDRGGIVDTQYF.

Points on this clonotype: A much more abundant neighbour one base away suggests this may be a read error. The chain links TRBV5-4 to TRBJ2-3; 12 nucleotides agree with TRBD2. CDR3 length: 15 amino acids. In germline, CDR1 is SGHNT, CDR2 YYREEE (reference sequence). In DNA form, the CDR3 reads TGTGCCAGCAGCGCCGGACTAGCGGGAACAGATACGCGGTATTTT. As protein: CASSAGLAGTDTRYF.